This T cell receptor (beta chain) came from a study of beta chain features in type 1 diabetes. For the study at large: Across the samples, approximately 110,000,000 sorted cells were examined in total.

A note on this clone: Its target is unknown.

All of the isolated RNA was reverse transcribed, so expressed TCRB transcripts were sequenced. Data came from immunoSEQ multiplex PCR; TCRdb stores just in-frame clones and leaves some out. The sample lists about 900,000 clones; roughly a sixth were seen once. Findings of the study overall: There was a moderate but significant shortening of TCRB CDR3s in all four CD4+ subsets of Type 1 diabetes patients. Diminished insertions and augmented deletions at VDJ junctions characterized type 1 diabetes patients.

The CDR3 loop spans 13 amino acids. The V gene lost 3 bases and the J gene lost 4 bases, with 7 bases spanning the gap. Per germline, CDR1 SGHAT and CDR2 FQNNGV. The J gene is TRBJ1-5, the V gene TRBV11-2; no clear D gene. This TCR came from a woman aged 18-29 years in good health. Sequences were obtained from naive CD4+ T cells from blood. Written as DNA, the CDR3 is TGTGCCAGCAGCTTGGTCAGGAATCAGCCCCAGCATTTT. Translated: CASSLVRNQPQHF.